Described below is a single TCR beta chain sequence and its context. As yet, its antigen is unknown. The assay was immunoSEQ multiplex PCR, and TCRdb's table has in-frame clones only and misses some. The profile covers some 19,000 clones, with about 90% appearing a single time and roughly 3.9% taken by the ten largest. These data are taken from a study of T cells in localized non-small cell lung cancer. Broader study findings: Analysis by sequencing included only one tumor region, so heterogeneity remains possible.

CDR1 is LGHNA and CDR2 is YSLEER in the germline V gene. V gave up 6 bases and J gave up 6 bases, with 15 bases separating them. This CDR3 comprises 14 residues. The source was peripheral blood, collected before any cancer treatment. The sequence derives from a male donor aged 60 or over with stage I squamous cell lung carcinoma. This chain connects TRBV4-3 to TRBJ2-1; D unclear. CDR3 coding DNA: TGCGCCAGCAGACCCGGCATAACTACCAATGAGCAGTTCTTC. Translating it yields CASRPGITTNEQFF.